This T cell receptor (beta chain) was documented in a study of blood T cell repertoires in COVID-19. In the study overall: There were acute and convalescent COVID-19 samples, and they came from the United States, Italy and Spain. PBMCs, B-cell-depleted T cells, or T cells were the source of the cDNA or gDNA that made up the material.

Under the authors' procedure: How many nucleated cells were present was estimated from reference gene primer amplification. Here immunoSEQ multiplex PCR was the method, and the copy in TCRdb shows in-frame clones only, minus some. The DNA gave D and trimming, while V, J and clone size come from that table. The sample holds under 150,000 clones, more than 75% seen once. Trimming cost V 4 bases and J 5 bases, with 18 bases left between them. This CDR3 region has 15 residues. CDR1 SGHTS and CDR2 YDEGEE come from the germline V gene. The V gene is TRBV5-8, the J gene TRBJ2-5; D may be TRBD1 (6 bases). The sample was peripheral blood. The receptor was derived from a man between 65 and 85 years old with active COVID-19. Here the CDR3 reads CASSPGTRDDETQYF. The CDR3 coding sequence is TGTGCCAGCAGCCCCGGGACACGGGACGACGAGACCCAGTACTTC.